A single sample is the source of the 2 T cell receptor beta chains below, sequenced in a study of shared clonotypes between healthy human individuals. Profiling relied on immunoSEQ multiplex PCR, and the TCRdb table lists in-frame clones only, not all of them. Of over 1.5 million clones in the sample, around 98% were seen once. Sample: naive CD4+ T cells sorted from blood. Subset in this sample: CD45RA+ positively selected. The source is a man aged 30 to 39 in good health.

This chain links TRBV5-4 with TRBJ2-3; D perhaps matches TRBD1 (6 bases). CDR1 is SGHNT, CDR2 YYREEE, per germline (reference sequence). Trimming took 0 bases from V and 8 from J, leaving 13 bases between them. The CDR3 has 14 residues. The DNA for the CDR3 is TGTGCCAGCAGCTTGGGGACAGAGGTTGGTACGCAGTATTTT. Protein product: CASSLGTEVGTQYF.

This chain uses TRBV25-1 with TRBJ2-1, with TRBD2 identical over 13 bases. The CDR3 length is 17 residues. Germline-derived CDR1 and CDR2 are MGHDK and SYGVNS. Trimming at V came to 3 bases and at J to 10 bases, leaving 12 bases not matched to a gene. The CDR3 here is CASSEKQGLAGVGEQFF. CDR3 DNA: TGTGCCAGCAGTGAGAAGCAAGGACTAGCGGGAGTGGGCGAGCAGTTCTTC. Full variable domain (outside the CDR3, taken from reference TRBV25-1 and TRBJ2-1): EADIYQTPRYLVIGTGKKITLECSQTMGHDKMYWYQQDPGMELHLIHYSYGVNSTEKGDLSSESTVSRIRTEHFPLTLESARPSHTSQYLCASSEKQGLAGVGEQFFGPGTRLTVL.